Sequencing of this T cell receptor beta chain was carried out in a study of CD8 T cells in Susac syndrome. cDNA came from roughly 0.53 to 1 ug RNA primed by random hexamers. Amplification of the TCR beta CDR3 was carried out by immunoSEQ multiplex PCR, which spanned a total of 54 Vbeta and 13 Jbeta segments. A single record per CDR3 protein comes from TCRdb applying MiXCR to the immunoSEQ multiplex PCR reads. The repertoire has roughly 130,000 distinct CDR3 sequences, roughly 96% of them found once; the top ten carry more than 0.1%. The CDR3 has 15 amino acids. Germline loops: CDR1 MNHEY, CDR2 SVGEGT. V dropped 6 bases and J dropped 0; count of bases not matched to a gene: 3. Peripheral blood CD8+ and CD4+ T cells were profiled by TCR beta sequencing. Healthy donors constituted the control group, matched for age and sex. TEMRA cells were FACS-enriched, with CD8+ and CD4+ T cells isolated negatively.

Material for sequencing was CD4+ T cells from PBMCs. The receptor's source is a human donor in good health. The chain carries TRBV6-2 or TRBV6-3 and TRBJ2-2; 8 nucleotides align to TRBD1. The CDR3, as DNA: TGTGCCAGCAGACTGGACAGGGCGAACACCGGGGAGCTGTTTTTT. Translating it yields CASRLDRANTGELFF.